The clone carrying this T cell receptor (beta chain) was recorded at least ten times. Diagnoses used clinical symptoms, serum thyroxine and TRAb, thyroid ultrasound and orbital computed tomography. The CDR3 spans 15 residues. CDR1 is GTSNPN, CDR2 SVGIG, per germline (reference sequence). V shed 5 bases and J 5 bases; nucleotides not matched to a gene: 11. Amplification of TCR beta CDR3 regions used RNA as the template. When the TCR CDR3 underwent first-round RT-PCR, the HTBI primer set was used. TCRdb itself ran the multiplex PCR reads through MiXCR, one entry per CDR3 protein. This sample has around 350,000 distinct CDR3 sequences, with 13% to 15% found just once. The sample is drawn from a study of T cells in Graves' hyperthyroidism and ophthalmopathy. Study-level background: It was at initial diagnosis, before any treatment, that peripheral blood was collected.

The sequence was collected from a woman aged 55-70 years with Graves' ophthalmopathy. V usage is TRBV30 and J usage is TRBJ2-5, with TRBD2 identical over 10 bases. Material: blood. CDR3 sequence: CAWVPTSGKYETQYF. The CDR3 nucleotides are TGTGCCTGGGTACCTACTAGCGGGAAATATGAGACCCAGTACTTC.